Below, 4 T cell receptor beta chains from the same sample are listed, as sequenced in a study of shared clonotypes between healthy human individuals. The method was immunoSEQ multiplex PCR; TCRdb's version includes in-frame clones alone and lacks a portion of them. Among more than 400,000 clones listed, approximately 95% were seen once. The source material was naive CD4+ T cells sorted from blood. Subset defined: CD45RA+ positively selected. The receptor source for this set is a woman in her twenties or thirties in good health.

This clone was observed once. V usage is TRBV4-2 and J usage is TRBJ2-5; TRBD2 matches 16 bases. The J call may be in error: the DNA end matches TRBJ2-7 better. The CDR3 runs 17 residues. CDR1 LGHNA and CDR2 YNFKEQ come from the germline V gene. CDR3 DNA sequence: TGTGCCAGCAGCCAACCGGGACTAGCGGGAGGGCCCAGCGAGCAGTACTTC. It yields the protein CASSQPGLAGGPSEQYF.

In this sample, this clone turned up once. The gene calls are TRBV6-5 and TRBJ1-5; possible D gene TRBD1, 5 bases. Germline V gene data show CDR1 as MNHEY and CDR2 as SVGAGI. Trimming removed 3 bases from V and 2 bases from J, with 11 bases in between. The CDR3 runs 15 residues. The CDR3 region has the DNA TGTGCCAGCAGTTATCAGGGAGGGGGCAATCAGCCCCAGCATTTT. It specifies CASSYQGGGNQPQHF.

The rearrangement links TRBV10-2 to TRBJ1-3; D is possibly TRBD1 (6 bases). Trimming removed 8 bases from V and 4 bases from J, with 18 bases in between. Germline loops: CDR1 WSHSY, CDR2 SAAADI. The CDR3 is 15 residues long. The DNA of the CDR3 is TGCGCCAGCCGGGCAGGGGACCAGGACGGAAACACCATATATTTT. It yields the protein CASRAGDQDGNTIYF.

In nucleotides, the CDR3 is TGTGCCAGCAGCCCGATCGGGGGGTGGGAGCAGTACTTC. Protein product: CASSPIGGWEQYF. The chain employs TRBV14 and TRBJ2-7; 7 nucleotides align to TRBD2. The CDR3 runs 13 residues. J gave up 7 bases and V 4 bases, and 7 bases lay outside the gene matches. Per germline, CDR1 SGHDN and CDR2 FVKESK.